Listed below are T cell receptor beta chains from one sample, sequenced in a study of PD-L1 blockade in urothelial cancer. Clones were sequenced by immunoSEQ multiplex PCR, and TCRdb holds only the in-frame ones, with some missing. This table has some 41,000 clones, about 85% appearing once. The source was PBMCs, collected around atezolizumab (anti-PD-L1) treatment. These receptors came from a man in his 70s with urothelial cancer. Both conserved end residues are part of each CDR3. Each record gives: V gene, clone size, D gene, J gene, CDR3 DNA, CDR3 protein. The D gene is left open where the match is weak. The size entry is marked missing in some rows and otherwise reads once, few, many or a size class.

V gene: TRBV2
clone size: -
D gene: TRBD1
J gene: TRBJ2-5
CDR3 DNA: TGTGCCAGCAAGTCGACAGGGATTTTCGAGACCCAGTACTTC
CDR3 protein: CASKSTGIFETQYF

V gene: TRBV25-1
clone size: -
D gene: TRBD2
J gene: TRBJ2-1
CDR3 DNA: TGTGCCAGCAGTGACCCGGGACTAGCGGGCCCAAATGAGCAGTTCTTC
CDR3 protein: CASSDPGLAGPNEQFF

V gene: TRBV4-1
clone size: -
D gene: -
J gene: TRBJ1-4
CDR3 DNA: TGCGCCAGCAGCCAACCAGGGGATGGGTATGAAAAACTGTTTTTT
CDR3 protein: CASSQPGDGYEKLFF

V gene: TRBV2
clone size: few
D gene: TRBD1
J gene: TRBJ2-2
CDR3 DNA: TGTGCCAGCAGTGTGGGACAGGGCAACACCGGGGAGCTGTTTTTT
CDR3 protein: CASSVGQGNTGELFF

V gene: TRBV11-2
clone size: once
D gene: -
J gene: TRBJ2-1
CDR3 DNA: TGTGCCAGCAGCTTAGGAGGGAACAGGGTCTACAATGAGCAGTTCTTC
CDR3 protein: CASSLGGNRVYNEQFF

V gene: TRBV30
clone size: -
D gene: -
J gene: TRBJ2-1
CDR3 DNA: TGTGCCTGGAAACAGCTCGGCGAGCAGTTCTTC
CDR3 protein: CAWKQLGEQFF

V gene: TRBV18
clone size: -
D gene: TRBD2
J gene: TRBJ2-1
CDR3 DNA: TGTGCCAGCTCACCACCGTTGACTAGCGGGAGGAGGTATGAGCAGTTCTTC
CDR3 protein: CASSPPLTSGRRYEQFF

V gene: TRBV27
clone size: -
D gene: TRBD2
J gene: TRBJ2-3
CDR3 DNA: TGTGCCAGCAGGCTGAGCGGGACCACGCCCACAGATACGCAGTATTTT
CDR3 protein: CASRLSGTTPTDTQYF

V gene: TRBV28
clone size: -
D gene: TRBD1
J gene: TRBJ2-5
CDR3 DNA: TGTGCCAGCAGACTGGGACAGGACCGAGAGACCCAGTACTTC
CDR3 protein: CASRLGQDRETQYF

V gene: TRBV28
clone size: -
D gene: -
J gene: TRBJ2-5
CDR3 DNA: TGTGCCAGCAGCTCTAGCTTAGAGACCCAGTACTTC
CDR3 protein: CASSSSLETQYF

V gene: TRBV6-1
clone size: -
D gene: TRBD2
J gene: TRBJ2-7
CDR3 DNA: TGTGCCAGCAGAGCCCCGGGGGGACGGGGCGAGCAGTACTTC
CDR3 protein: CASRAPGGRGEQYF

V gene: TRBV2
clone size: -
D gene: TRBD1
J gene: TRBJ1-5
CDR3 DNA: TGTGCCAGCAGTCAGGGGGTGGGTCAGCCCCAGCATTTT
CDR3 protein: CASSQGVGQPQHF

V gene: TRBV5-1
clone size: -
D gene: TRBD1
J gene: TRBJ1-1
CDR3 DNA: TGCGCCAGCAGCTCGGGACAGGGAGGGACTGAAGCTTTCTTT
CDR3 protein: CASSSGQGGTEAFF

V gene: TRBV5-3
clone size: -
D gene: TRBD2
J gene: TRBJ2-3
CDR3 DNA: TGTGCCAGAAGCTTGCCACCCCTAGCGGGAGGGGTAGATACGCAGTATTTT
CDR3 protein: CARSLPPLAGGVDTQYF

V gene: TRBV5-1
clone size: -
D gene: -
J gene: TRBJ1-4
CDR3 DNA: TGCGCCAGCAGCCGCGGAACAGGGTTAATTAGTGCTAATGAAAAACTGTTTTTT
CDR3 protein: CASSRGTGLISANEKLFF

V gene: TRBV5-5
clone size: -
D gene: TRBD2
J gene: TRBJ2-5
CDR3 DNA: TGTGCCAGCAGCTTGGGGACTAGATACGAGACCCAGTACTTC
CDR3 protein: CASSLGTRYETQYF

V gene: TRBV28
clone size: once
D gene: TRBD1
J gene: TRBJ2-3
CDR3 DNA: TGTGCCAGCAGTTCCACAGGGGGCAATTCCGGAGATACGCAGTATTTT
CDR3 protein: CASSSTGGNSGDTQYF

V gene: TRBV28
clone size: -
D gene: -
J gene: TRBJ1-2
CDR3 DNA: TGTGCCAGCACTCCCCCGGGAACTCCTTATGGCTACACCTTC
CDR3 protein: CASTPPGTPYGYTF

V gene: TRBV4-1
clone size: -
D gene: -
J gene: TRBJ2-1
CDR3 DNA: TGCGCCAGCAGCCAAGATTCTGTTCAGGTCCTCGAGCAGTTCTTC
CDR3 protein: CASSQDSVQVLEQFF

V gene: TRBV25-1
clone size: -
D gene: TRBD2
J gene: TRBJ2-7
CDR3 DNA: TGTGCCAGCAGTGAAAGCGGGATGGCCTACGAGCAGTACTTC
CDR3 protein: CASSESGMAYEQYF

V gene: TRBV28
clone size: -
D gene: TRBD2
J gene: TRBJ2-1
CDR3 DNA: TGTGCCAGCAGCCCCTTACGGGAGGGCGTTGAGCAGTTCTTC
CDR3 protein: CASSPLREGVEQFF

V gene: TRBV7-2
clone size: -
D gene: TRBD2
J gene: TRBJ2-1
CDR3 DNA: TGTGCCAGCAGCCCCCGGACTAGCGGTAATGAGCAGTTCTTC
CDR3 protein: CASSPRTSGNEQFF

V gene: TRBV7-6
clone size: -
D gene: -
J gene: TRBJ1-1
CDR3 DNA: TGTGCCAGCAGCTTCCAGGGGCCCTACACTGAAGCTTTCTTT
CDR3 protein: CASSFQGPYTEAFF

V gene: TRBV19
clone size: -
D gene: -
J gene: TRBJ1-1
CDR3 DNA: TGTGCCAGTAGTGTGCAGGGCCCTGGGACTGAAGCTTTCTTT
CDR3 protein: CASSVQGPGTEAFF

V gene: TRBV19
clone size: -
D gene: TRBD2
J gene: TRBJ2-1
CDR3 DNA: TGTGCCAGTTCATTCGGCGGGAGGGCCGCCTTGGAGCAGTTCTTC
CDR3 protein: CASSFGGRAALEQFF

V gene: TRBV19
clone size: once
D gene: -
J gene: TRBJ1-5
CDR3 DNA: TGTGCCAGTAGTTTCCGGACAGATTATAGCAATCAGCCCCAGCATTTT
CDR3 protein: CASSFRTDYSNQPQHF